This section outlines one T cell receptor (beta chain) sequence together with its context. Sequencing was performed with immunoSEQ multiplex PCR; in TCRdb, only in-frame clones are kept and a portion is missing. The sample contains around 340,000 clones, about 88% of which appear only once. The sample comes from a study of Ad26.COV2.S vaccination and SARS-CoV-2 variants. Regarding treatment: over 15 received Ad26.COV2.S at low or high dose, single or two shots; several received placebo; per-sample allocation not given. It was on day 63 after the first vaccine or placebo injection that samples were taken. An adult donor aged 18-55 years was enrolled in Boston. This CDR3 is built from 14 residues. The germline V gene encodes CDR1 ENHRY and CDR2 SYGVKD. V was shortened by 4 bases and J by 2 bases, with 12 bases between the two germline ends.

The genes are TRBV10-3 and TRBJ2-7; weak D call: TRBD2 (5 bases). The sequence came from a person aged 18-65 years who received the Ad26.COV2.S COVID-19 vaccine or a placebo. Sequencing was performed on peripheral blood, taken in a trial of Ad26.COV2.S vaccine versus placebo. CDR3 DNA: TGTGCCATCAGTGTGGACGGGAAAACCTACGAGCAGTACTTC. Translation gives CAISVDGKTYEQYF.